These T cell receptor beta chains were read from a single sample in a study of OX40 agonist ivuxolimab in advanced cancers. Sequenced by immunoSEQ multiplex PCR; TCRdb stores in-frame clones only, minus some. The sample comprises more than 30,000 clones, roughly 87% of which are singletons, and approximately 9.1% rests with the top ten. The sequencing used CD4+ or CD8+ T cells sorted from blood, collected in a trial of the OX40 agonist ivuxolimab. These receptors were taken from an adult with an advanced solid tumor such as melanoma, head and neck, liver or kidney cancer. CDR3s include the opening cysteine and the closing phenylalanine or tryptophan. Expanded clones are given a class, and other clones once, few, many or no size at all.

clone size: once; V gene: TRBV28; CDR3 protein: CASSSTTGVQETQYF
clone size: .; V gene: TRBV4-3; CDR3 protein: CASSQTITGEETQYF
clone size: .; V gene: TRBV10-1; CDR3 protein: CASRAGPSTDTQYF
clone size: .; V gene: TRBV14; CDR3 protein: CASSPRTSPLHF
clone size: once; V gene: TRBV5-5; CDR3 protein: CASSFEGGGRSHEQYF
clone size: .; V gene: TRBV5-6; CDR3 protein: CASSFGQDLRKQYF
clone size: .; V gene: TRBV6-5; CDR3 protein: CASSYSPGRIYEQYF
clone size: .; V gene: TRBV28; CDR3 protein: CASSPRDSKERYTF
clone size: .; V gene: TRBV7-8; CDR3 protein: CASSFQGAPTEAFF
clone size: .; V gene: TRBV7-2; CDR3 protein: CASSGGIRLEQYF
clone size: .; V gene: TRBV7-2; CDR3 protein: CASSLQGQSNEKLFF
clone size: few; V gene: TRBV7-9; CDR3 protein: CASSHRGTADTEAFF
clone size: once; V gene: TRBV18; CDR3 protein: CASSPPGGLVSYEQYF
clone size: .; V gene: TRBV11-3; CDR3 protein: CASSLEGTSGRASTDTQYF
clone size: .; V gene: TRBV4-3; CDR3 protein: CASSQQTAANYGYTF
clone size: .; V gene: TRBV10-1; CDR3 protein: CASSETASGRSYEQYF
clone size: .; V gene: TRBV9; CDR3 protein: CASSVAGLREQYF
clone size: .; V gene: TRBV19; CDR3 protein: CASAPRAVTYEQYF
clone size: .; V gene: TRBV5-1; CDR3 protein: CASSLGTSGTDTQYF
clone size: .; V gene: TRBV4-1; CDR3 protein: CASSQDKSREADTQYF
clone size: .; V gene: TRBV11-2; CDR3 protein: CASIPGLAGARETQYF
clone size: once; V gene: TRBV4-3; CDR3 protein: CASSPGSERSVNEQFF
clone size: .; V gene: TRBV19; CDR3 protein: CASSIGGVNAASSYEQYF
clone size: once; V gene: TRBV4-1; CDR3 protein: CASSQVGGWGYTF
clone size: .; V gene: TRBV9; CDR3 protein: CASSVLDFSYEQYF
clone size: .; V gene: TRBV6-6; CDR3 protein: CASSATSGQETQYF
clone size: few; V gene: TRBV30; CDR3 protein: CAWIRSTEAFF
clone size: .; V gene: TRBV10-2; CDR3 protein: CAGGLAGSFYNEQFF
clone size: .; V gene: TRBV7-2; CDR3 protein: CASSHGSGQGAMSLFF
clone size: .; V gene: TRBV19; CDR3 protein: CASSIGIGNEQFF
clone size: .; V gene: TRBV6-1; CDR3 protein: CASSPRGVKETQYF
clone size: .; V gene: TRBV5-4; CDR3 protein: CASSFPTGGSETQYF
clone size: once; V gene: TRBV7-6; CDR3 protein: CASSPDSLYNEQFF
clone size: .; V gene: TRBV28; CDR3 protein: CASESRSPLHF
clone size: .; V gene: TRBV6-1; CDR3 protein: CASRVSRGYEQYF
clone size: .; V gene: TRBV7-2; CDR3 protein: CASSLVIGSDEKLFF
clone size: .; V gene: TRBV9; CDR3 protein: CASSPELYNEQFF
clone size: .; V gene: TRBV20-1; CDR3 protein: CSARPFWGDTF
clone size: .; V gene: TRBV6-6; CDR3 protein: CASSYGGRGIDTEAFF
clone size: .; V gene: TRBV5-1; CDR3 protein: CASSLQPPNYGYTF
clone size: .; V gene: TRBV5-1; CDR3 protein: CASSLVPGEWTDTQYF
clone size: .; V gene: TRBV28; CDR3 protein: CASSGGTGGNIQYF
clone size: .; V gene: TRBV7-2; CDR3 protein: CASSPSGGGEEQYF
clone size: .; V gene: TRBV29-1; CDR3 protein: CSVQAGSSYNEQFF
clone size: few; V gene: TRBV7-2; CDR3 protein: CASSFVHENTEAFF
clone size: .; V gene: TRBV28; CDR3 protein: CASSPSDSDSNQPQHF
clone size: .; V gene: TRBV7-3; CDR3 protein: CASSSGTGTGSYNEQFF
clone size: once; V gene: TRBV28; CDR3 protein: CASSAYRAGVDGYTF